The 22 T cell receptor beta chains below all came from one sample that was sequenced in a study of shared clonotypes between healthy human individuals. Produced via immunoSEQ multiplex PCR; TCRdb's table is partial and in-frame only. Of hundreds of thousands of clones in the sample, roughly 96% were seen once. CD8 cells classed as naive were CD45RO-negative and positively selected for CCR7, excluding terminally differentiated effector memory CD45RA+ cells. The sample was naive CD8+ T cells sorted from blood. The source of these receptors is a woman aged 30 to 39 in good health.

The rearrangement links TRBV13 to TRBJ2-7; 10 bases are a match to TRBD2. This CDR3 comprises 16 residues. V lost 6 bases, J lost 3 bases, and 11 bases stayed unmatched. Germline CDR1 PRHDT, CDR2 FYEKMQ (reference sequence). The CDR3: CASSFTGLADHYEQYF. The CDR3, as DNA: TGTGCCAGCAGTTTTACCGGACTAGCGGACCACTACGAGCAGTACTTC. Together with reference TRBV13 and TRBJ2-7, the CDR3 gives the full variable domain: AAGVIQSPRHLIKEKRETATLKCYPIPRHDTVYWYQQGPGQDPQFLISFYEKMQSDKGSIPDRFSAQQFSDYHSELNMSSLELGDSALYFCASSFTGLADHYEQYFGPGTRLTVT.

V gene TRBV4-1 combines with J gene TRBJ2-7, with TRBD2 matching over 10 bases. The CDR3 loop spans 16 amino acids. Germline V lookup: CDR1 MGHRA, CDR2 YSYEKL. With 0 bases clipped from V and 2 bases from J, the junction kept 4 bases outside the gene matches. CDR3 loop: CASSQDHTSGTYEQYF. The CDR3, as DNA: TGCGCCAGCAGCCAAGATCACACTAGCGGGACCTACGAGCAGTACTTC.

This rearrangement joins TRBV13 to TRBJ2-1; D is possibly TRBD2 (6 bases). Germline CDR1 and CDR2: PRHDT and FYEKMQ (reference sequence). Trimming took 4 bases from V and 2 from J, leaving 18 bases between them. The CDR3 totals 17 residues. This CDR3 is CASSSEYGTATYNEQFF. The DNA of the CDR3 is TGTGCCAGCAGCTCCGAATACGGGACTGCAACCTACAATGAGCAGTTCTTC.

The rearrangement links TRBV5-6 to TRBJ1-1; no firm D call. The CDR3 is 11 amino acids. The V end lost 0 bases, the J end lost 8 bases, and 5 bases lay between the germline ends. Germline-derived CDR1 and CDR2 are SGHDT and YYEEEE. CDR3: CASSLAREAFF. CDR3 DNA: TGTGCCAGCAGCTTGGCACGAGAAGCTTTCTTT.

The chain recombines TRBV14 with TRBJ2-6; D may match TRBD1 or TRBD2 (5 bases each). This CDR3 comprises 18 residues. Trimming stripped 4 bases from V and 3 bases from J, with 19 bases between. Germline CDR1 SGHDN, CDR2 FVKESK. The CDR3, as DNA: TGTGCCAGCAGCCTCCTCGGACTTAGAGGGGATGGGGCCAACGTCCTGACTTTC. Translation gives CASSLLGLRGDGANVLTF. Looking up the rest from reference TRBV14 and TRBJ2-6 gives the full variable domain: EAGVTQFPSHSVIEKGQTVTLRCDPISGHDNLYWYRRVMGKEIKFLLHFVKESKQDESGMPNNRFLAERTGGTYSTLKVQPAELEDSGVYFCASSLLGLRGDGANVLTFGAGSRLTVL.

CDR3 DNA sequence: TGTGCCAGCAGTTACTCGGGGGTTTACGAGCAGTACTTC. This sequence encodes CASSYSGVYEQYF. V gene TRBV6-5 combines with J gene TRBJ2-7; either TRBD1 or TRBD2 may fit D (5 bases each). Trimming stripped 0 bases from V and 4 bases from J, with 7 bases between. Germline loops: CDR1 MNHEY, CDR2 SVGAGI. The CDR3 totals 13 residues.

The CDR3 here is CATSRSRHYSNQPQHF. As DNA, the CDR3 is TGTGCCACCAGCAGATCCCGACATTATAGCAATCAGCCCCAGCATTTT. The J gene is TRBJ1-5, the V gene TRBV15; D gene ambiguous. V was clipped by 2 bases and J by 0 bases, with 11 bases between them. CDR3 length equals 16 residues. Germline CDR1 reads LNHNV; CDR2 reads YYDKDF (reference sequence).

This clone was found once. The CDR3 sequence: CASSGGTLDTQYF. CDR3 sequence (DNA): TGTGCCAGCAGCGGGGGCACGCTGGATACGCAGTATTTT. The chain is built from TRBV5-4 and TRBJ2-3; the D gene is possibly TRBD1 (6 bases). Trimming stripped 4 bases from V and 6 bases from J, with 12 bases between. Germline V gives CDR1 SGHNT, CDR2 YYREEE (reference sequence). The CDR3 is made up of 13 amino acids.

V is TRBV27 and J is TRBJ1-1; D ambiguous. The CDR3 is 13 residues long. The V end was cut by 7 bases, the J end by 1 base, with 10 bases between. Germline CDR1 and CDR2: MNHEY and SMNVEV (reference sequence). CDR3: CASTGPKNTEAFF. The CDR3 DNA follows: TGTGCCAGCACTGGACCAAAGAACACTGAAGCTTTCTTT.

V gene TRBV4-1 combines with J gene TRBJ1-6, with D maybe TRBD1 (5 bases). V was shortened by 4 bases and J by 10 bases, with 17 bases between the two germline ends. CDR3 size: 15 residues. Germline CDR1 MGHRA, CDR2 YSYEKL. CDR3 sequence: CASSLRDGWRSPLHF. The CDR3 DNA is TGCGCCAGCAGCCTCCGGGACGGGTGGAGATCACCCCTCCACTTT.

The chain uses TRBV6-5 and TRBJ2-7, with D maybe TRBD2 (5 bases). The CDR3 contains 12 residues. V was trimmed by 5 bases and J by 5 bases, leaving 10 bases between them. CDR1 is MNHEY, CDR2 SVGAGI, per germline. The CDR3 coding sequence is TGTGCCAGCAGTACGACGGGGAACGAGCAGTACTTC. Translated, it gives CASSTTGNEQYF.

The chain is built from TRBV7-2 and TRBJ2-1, with D possibly TRBD2 on 5 matching bases. The V end lost 5 bases, the J end lost 1 base, and 15 bases lay between the germline ends. This CDR3 spans 16 amino acids. In germline, CDR1 is SGHTA, CDR2 FQGNSA. CDR3 DNA: TGTGCCAGCAGCGCCCTTTATGGGAGTTCCTACAATGAGCAGTTCTTC. Its translation is CASSALYGSSYNEQFF.

V usage is TRBV27 and J usage is TRBJ2-2; D remains unclear. Trimming pared 2 bases from V and 0 bases from J, leaving 10 bases between. Per germline, CDR1 MNHEY and CDR2 SMNVEV (reference sequence). The CDR3 contains 16 residues. This CDR3 reads CASSLVSRTNTGELFF. The CDR3 nucleotides are TGTGCCAGCAGTTTAGTGTCTCGGACGAACACCGGGGAGCTGTTTTTT.

V gene TRBV11-3 combines with J gene TRBJ1-4, with D tentatively TRBD1 (6 bases). The CDR3 has 15 residues. Between the trimmed V and J ends, which lost 5 bases and 6 bases, there was a span of 16 bases. CDR1 and CDR2 from the germline V gene are SGHNT and YENEEA. DNA of the CDR3: TGTGCCAGCAGCCCGGGGAGGGGGAACGATGAAAAACTGTTTTTT. Translation gives CASSPGRGNDEKLFF.

The rearrangement links TRBV14 to TRBJ2-4, with D uncertain. CDR3 length: 13 amino acids. CDR1 SGHDN and CDR2 FVKESK come from the germline V gene. V was shortened by 3 bases and J by 4 bases, with 7 bases between the two germline ends. The CDR3 DNA follows: TGTGCCAGCAGCCAGGTTTCAAAAAACATTCAGTACTTC. It specifies CASSQVSKNIQYF.

This chain connects TRBV2 to TRBJ1-1, with D unresolved. The CDR3 extends over 13 amino acids. V shed 7 bases and J shed 6 bases, with 15 bases lying between them. CDR1 is SNHLY and CDR2 is FYNNEI in the germline V gene. This CDR3 reads CASNPLGMAEAFF. The CDR3 nucleotides read TGTGCCAGCAACCCCTTGGGAATGGCTGAAGCTTTCTTT.

The chain recombines TRBV11-2 with TRBJ2-2; TRBD1 matches 11 bases. The CDR3 is made up of 15 amino acids. The J segment lost 6 bases and the V segment lost 4 bases, leaving 4 bases of the junction unmatched. The germline gives CDR1 SGHAT, CDR2 FQNNGV. CDR3 coding DNA: TGTGCCAGCAGCTCAGGACAGGGGGCGGCCGGGGAGCTGTTTTTT. Protein: CASSSGQGAAGELFF.

The V and J genes are TRBV30 and TRBJ2-7, with D perhaps TRBD2 (6 bases). The V end lost 0 bases, the J end lost 4 bases, and 10 bases lay between the germline ends. Germline CDR1 is GTSNPN and CDR2 is SVGIG (reference sequence). The CDR3 has 13 residues. The CDR3 reads CAWSVASGYEQYF. The CDR3 coding sequence is TGTGCCTGGAGTGTTGCGAGCGGGTACGAGCAGTACTTC. Using reference TRBV30 and TRBJ2-7 for the parts outside the CDR3, the full variable domain is SQTIHQWPATLVQPVGSPLSLECTVEGTSNPNLYWYRQAAGRGLQLLFYSVGIGQISSEVPQNLSASRPQDRQFILSSKKLLLSDSGFYLCAWSVASGYEQYFGPGTRLTVT.

V and J are TRBV28 and TRBJ2-7; TRBD1 matches at 9 bases. The CDR3 is made up of 14 amino acids. The trim removed 2 bases at V and 4 bases at J, leaving 3 bases unmatched. CDR1 is MDHEN, CDR2 SYDVKM, per germline. Here the CDR3 DNA reads TGTGCCAGCAGTTTAACAGGGGGCGTATACGAGCAGTACTTC. It is translated as CASSLTGGVYEQYF.

The chain joins TRBV28 to TRBJ2-1; D may be TRBD2 (5 bases). V was pared by 6 bases and J by 6 bases, with 15 bases between. The CDR3 covers 14 residues. The V gene's germline CDR1 is MDHEN and CDR2 SYDVKM. The CDR3 DNA reads as TGTGCCAGCAGGGTAGCGTGGGTCGCCAATGAGCAGTTCTTC. Translation gives CASRVAWVANEQFF.

With regard to this clone: Other DNA sequences from this sample encode an identical CDR3 as well. This chain links TRBV7-6 with TRBJ2-7; D ambiguous. The length of the CDR3 is 13 residues. The germline V and J ends were trimmed by 0 bases and 4 bases, with 7 bases remaining between them. From germline, CDR1 is SGHVS and CDR2 FNYEAQ. The CDR3 DNA reads as TGTGCCAGCAGCTTAGCCCTTAGATACGAGCAGTACTTC. This encodes CASSLALRYEQYF.

V and J are TRBV28 and TRBJ1-3; D is unclear. Trimming removed 3 bases at V and 0 bases at J, with 6 bases between. Germline CDR1 MDHEN, CDR2 SYDVKM. The CDR3 runs 14 residues. CDR3 region: CASSLRASGNTIYF. DNA of the CDR3: TGTGCCAGCAGTTTGCGCGCCTCTGGAAACACCATATATTTT.